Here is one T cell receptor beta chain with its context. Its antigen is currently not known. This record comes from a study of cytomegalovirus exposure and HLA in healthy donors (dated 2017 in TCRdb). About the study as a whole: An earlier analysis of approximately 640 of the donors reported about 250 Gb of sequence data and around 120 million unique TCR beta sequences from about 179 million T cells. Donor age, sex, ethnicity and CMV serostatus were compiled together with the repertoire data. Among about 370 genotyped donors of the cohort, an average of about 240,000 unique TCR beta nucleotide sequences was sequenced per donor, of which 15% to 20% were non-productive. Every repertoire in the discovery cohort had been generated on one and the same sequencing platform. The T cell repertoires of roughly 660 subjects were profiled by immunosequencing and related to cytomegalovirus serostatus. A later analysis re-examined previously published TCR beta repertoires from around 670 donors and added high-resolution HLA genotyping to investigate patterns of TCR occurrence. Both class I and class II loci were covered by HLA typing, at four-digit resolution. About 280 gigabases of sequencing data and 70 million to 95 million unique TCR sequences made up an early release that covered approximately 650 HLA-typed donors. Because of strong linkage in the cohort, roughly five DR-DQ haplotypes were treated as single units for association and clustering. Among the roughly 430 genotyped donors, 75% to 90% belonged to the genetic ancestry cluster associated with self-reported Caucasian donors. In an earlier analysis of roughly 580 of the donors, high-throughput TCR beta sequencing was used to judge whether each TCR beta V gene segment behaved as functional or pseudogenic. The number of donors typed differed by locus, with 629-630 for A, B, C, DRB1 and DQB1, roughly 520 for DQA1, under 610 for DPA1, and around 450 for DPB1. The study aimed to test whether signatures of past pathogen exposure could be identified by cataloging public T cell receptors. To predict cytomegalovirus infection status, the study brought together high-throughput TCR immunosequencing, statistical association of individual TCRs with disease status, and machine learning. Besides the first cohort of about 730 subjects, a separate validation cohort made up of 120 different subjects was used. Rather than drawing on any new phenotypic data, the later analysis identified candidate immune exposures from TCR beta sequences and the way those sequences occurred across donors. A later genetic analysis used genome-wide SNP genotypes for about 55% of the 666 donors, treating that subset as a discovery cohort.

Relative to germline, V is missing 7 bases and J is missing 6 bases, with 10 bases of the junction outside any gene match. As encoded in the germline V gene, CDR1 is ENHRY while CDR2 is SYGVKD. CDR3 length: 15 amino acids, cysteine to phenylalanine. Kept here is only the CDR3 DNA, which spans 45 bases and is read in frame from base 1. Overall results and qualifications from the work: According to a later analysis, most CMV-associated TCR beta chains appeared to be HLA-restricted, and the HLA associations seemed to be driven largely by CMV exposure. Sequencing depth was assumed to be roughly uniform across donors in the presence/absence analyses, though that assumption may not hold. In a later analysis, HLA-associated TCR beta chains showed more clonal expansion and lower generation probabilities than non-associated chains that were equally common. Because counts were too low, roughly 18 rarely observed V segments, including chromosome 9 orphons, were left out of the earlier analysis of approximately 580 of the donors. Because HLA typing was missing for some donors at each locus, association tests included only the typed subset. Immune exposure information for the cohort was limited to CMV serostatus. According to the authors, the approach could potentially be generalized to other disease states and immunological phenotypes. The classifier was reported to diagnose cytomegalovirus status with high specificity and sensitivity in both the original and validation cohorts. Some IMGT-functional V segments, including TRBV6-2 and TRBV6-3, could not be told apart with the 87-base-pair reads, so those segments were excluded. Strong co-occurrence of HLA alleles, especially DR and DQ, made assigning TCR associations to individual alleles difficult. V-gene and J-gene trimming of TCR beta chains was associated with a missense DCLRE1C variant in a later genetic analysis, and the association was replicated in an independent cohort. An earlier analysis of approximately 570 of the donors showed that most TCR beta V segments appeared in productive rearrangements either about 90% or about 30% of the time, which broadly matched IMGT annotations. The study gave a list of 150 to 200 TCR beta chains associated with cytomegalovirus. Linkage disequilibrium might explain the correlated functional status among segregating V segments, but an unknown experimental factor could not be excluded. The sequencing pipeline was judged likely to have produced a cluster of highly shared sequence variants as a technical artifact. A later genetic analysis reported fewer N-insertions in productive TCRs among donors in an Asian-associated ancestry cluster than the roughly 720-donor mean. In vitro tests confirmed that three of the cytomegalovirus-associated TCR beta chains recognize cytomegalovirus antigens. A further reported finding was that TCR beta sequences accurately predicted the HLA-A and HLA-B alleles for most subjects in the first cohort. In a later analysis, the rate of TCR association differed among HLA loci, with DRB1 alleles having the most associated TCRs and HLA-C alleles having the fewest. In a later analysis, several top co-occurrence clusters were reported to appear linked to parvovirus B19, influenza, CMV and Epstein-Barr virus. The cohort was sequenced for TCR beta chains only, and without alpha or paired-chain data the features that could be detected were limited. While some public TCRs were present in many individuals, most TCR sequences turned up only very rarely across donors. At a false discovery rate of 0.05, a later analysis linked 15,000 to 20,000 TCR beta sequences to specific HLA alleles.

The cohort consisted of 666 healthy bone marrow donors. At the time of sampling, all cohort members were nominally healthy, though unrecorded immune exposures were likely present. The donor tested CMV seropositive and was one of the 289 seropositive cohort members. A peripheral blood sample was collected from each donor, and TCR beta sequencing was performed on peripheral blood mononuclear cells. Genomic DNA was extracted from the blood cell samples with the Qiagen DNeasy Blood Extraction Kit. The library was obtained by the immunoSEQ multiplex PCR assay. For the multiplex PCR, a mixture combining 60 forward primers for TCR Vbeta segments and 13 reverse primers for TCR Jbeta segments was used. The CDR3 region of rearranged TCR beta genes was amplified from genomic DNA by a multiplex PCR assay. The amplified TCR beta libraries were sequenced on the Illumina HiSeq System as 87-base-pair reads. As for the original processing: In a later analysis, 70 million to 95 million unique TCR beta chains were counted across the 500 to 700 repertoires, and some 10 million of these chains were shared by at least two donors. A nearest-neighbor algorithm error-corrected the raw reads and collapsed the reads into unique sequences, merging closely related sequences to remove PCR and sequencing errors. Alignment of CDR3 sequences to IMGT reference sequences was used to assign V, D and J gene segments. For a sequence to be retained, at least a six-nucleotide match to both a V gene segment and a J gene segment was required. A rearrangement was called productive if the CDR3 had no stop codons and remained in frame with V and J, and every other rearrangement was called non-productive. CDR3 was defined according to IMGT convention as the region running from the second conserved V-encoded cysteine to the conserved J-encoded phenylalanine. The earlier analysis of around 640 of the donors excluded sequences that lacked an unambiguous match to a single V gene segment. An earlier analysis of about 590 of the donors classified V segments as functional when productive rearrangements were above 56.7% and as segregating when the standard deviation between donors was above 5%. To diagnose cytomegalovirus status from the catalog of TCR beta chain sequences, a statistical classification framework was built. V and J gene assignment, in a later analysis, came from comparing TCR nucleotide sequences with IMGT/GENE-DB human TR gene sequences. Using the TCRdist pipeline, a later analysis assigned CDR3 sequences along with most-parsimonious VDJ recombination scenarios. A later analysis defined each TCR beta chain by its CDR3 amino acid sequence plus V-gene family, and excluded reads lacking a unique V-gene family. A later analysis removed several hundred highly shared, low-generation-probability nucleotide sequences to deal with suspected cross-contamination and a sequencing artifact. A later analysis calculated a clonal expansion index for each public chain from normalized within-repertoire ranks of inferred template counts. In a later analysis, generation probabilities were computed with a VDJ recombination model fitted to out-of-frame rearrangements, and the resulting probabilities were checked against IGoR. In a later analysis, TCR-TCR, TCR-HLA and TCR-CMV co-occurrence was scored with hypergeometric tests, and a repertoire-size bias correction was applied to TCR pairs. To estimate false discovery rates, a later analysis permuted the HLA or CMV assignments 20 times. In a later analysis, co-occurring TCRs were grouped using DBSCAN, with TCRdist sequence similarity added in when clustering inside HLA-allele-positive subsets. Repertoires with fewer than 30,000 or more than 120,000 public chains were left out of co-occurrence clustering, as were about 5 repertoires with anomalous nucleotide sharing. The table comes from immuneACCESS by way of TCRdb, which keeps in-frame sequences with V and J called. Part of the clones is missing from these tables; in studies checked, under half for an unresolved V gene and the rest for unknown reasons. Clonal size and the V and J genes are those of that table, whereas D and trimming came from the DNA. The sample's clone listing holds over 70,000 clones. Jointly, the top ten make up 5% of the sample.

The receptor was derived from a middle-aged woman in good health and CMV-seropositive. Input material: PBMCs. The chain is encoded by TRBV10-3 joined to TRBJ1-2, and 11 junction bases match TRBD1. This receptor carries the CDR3 CAITDRGRGVDGYTF. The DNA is TGTGCCATCACGGACAGGGGGCGTGGAGTGGATGGCTACACCTTC.